Described below is a single T cell receptor beta chain sequence and its context. Its antigen is not identified. The germline V gene has CDR1 SGDLS and CDR2 YYNGEE. This CDR3 has 16 residues. Trimming left V 0 bases short and J 4 bases short, with 14 bases between. The sample belongs to a study of cytomegalovirus exposure and HLA in healthy donors. Findings and caveats of the study: Specificity of a few CMV-associated chains for CMV antigens was verified in vitro. In a later analysis, common viral pathogens appeared linked to several of the most significant clusters.

The PCR was carried out with 60 Vbeta primers and 13 Jbeta primers. Produced via immunoSEQ multiplex PCR; TCRdb's table is partial and in-frame only. The data contain over 200,000 clones, more than 60% of them singletons. Sequenced material: PBMCs. V gene TRBV9 combines with J gene TRBJ1-3; D uncertain. The sequence derives from a woman aged 55 to 70 in good health and CMV-seropositive. CDR3 sequence (DNA): TGTGCCAGCAGCGTAGGGAGGGAATTATCCGGAAACACCATATATTTT. Encoded protein: CASSVGRELSGNTIYF.